The T cell receptor (beta chain) under discussion was sequenced for a study of cytomegalovirus exposure and HLA in healthy donors. This clone was detected a few times. What it binds is unknown. The PCR employed 60 Vbeta primers together with 13 Jbeta primers. Produced via immunoSEQ multiplex PCR; TCRdb's table is partial and in-frame only. The table includes roughly 290,000 clones, roughly 90% detected once. The V gene's germline CDR1 is MNHEY and CDR2 SVGAGI. The CDR3 consists of 14 residues. V was cut by 8 bases and J by 1 base, with 14 bases left in between. Overall study findings and caveats: Earlier analysis found most TCR beta V segments productive about 90% or about 30% of the time.

Sequenced input: PBMCs. The chain uses TRBV6-5 and TRBJ1-1; D is undetermined. The clonotype comes from a young woman in good health and CMV-seronegative. CDR3 protein: CASGRERGNTEAFF. CDR3 nucleotides: TGTGCCAGCGGGAGAGAACGGGGGAACACTGAAGCTTTCTTT.